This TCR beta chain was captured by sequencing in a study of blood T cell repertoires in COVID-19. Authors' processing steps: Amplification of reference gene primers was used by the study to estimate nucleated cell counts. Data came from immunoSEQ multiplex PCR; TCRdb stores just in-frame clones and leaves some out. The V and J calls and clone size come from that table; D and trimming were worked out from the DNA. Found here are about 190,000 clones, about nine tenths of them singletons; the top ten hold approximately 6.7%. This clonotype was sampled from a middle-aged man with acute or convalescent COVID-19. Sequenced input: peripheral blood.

CDR3 DNA: TGTGCCAGTAGTATAGCGGCTACCGGGACTCCCGGCTACGAGCAGTACTTC. It specifies CASSIAATGTPGYEQYF. The chain has TRBV19 and TRBJ2-7; maybe TRBD2 (6 bases). The CDR3 totals 17 residues. Trimming stripped 1 base from V and 3 bases from J, with 19 bases between. The V gene's germline CDR1 is LNHDA and CDR2 SQIVND (reference sequence).